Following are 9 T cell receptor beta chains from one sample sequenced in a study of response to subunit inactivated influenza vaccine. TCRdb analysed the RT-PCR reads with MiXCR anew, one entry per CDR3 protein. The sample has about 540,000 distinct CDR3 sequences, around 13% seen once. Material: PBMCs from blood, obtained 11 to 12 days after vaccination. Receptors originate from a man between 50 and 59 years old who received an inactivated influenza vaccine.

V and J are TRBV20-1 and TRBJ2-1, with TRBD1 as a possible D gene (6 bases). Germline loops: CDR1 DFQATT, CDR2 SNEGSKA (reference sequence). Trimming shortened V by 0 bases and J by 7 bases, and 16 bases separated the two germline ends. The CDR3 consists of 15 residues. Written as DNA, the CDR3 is TGCAGTGCTAGAGATCTTGGGGACATCCGGAATGAGCAGTTCTTC. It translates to CSARDLGDIRNEQFF.

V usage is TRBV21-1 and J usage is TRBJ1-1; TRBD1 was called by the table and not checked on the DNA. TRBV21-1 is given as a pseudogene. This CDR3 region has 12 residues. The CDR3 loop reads CVLQGTNTEAFF. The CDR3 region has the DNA TGTGTCCTACAGGGTACTAACACTGAAGCTTTCTTT.

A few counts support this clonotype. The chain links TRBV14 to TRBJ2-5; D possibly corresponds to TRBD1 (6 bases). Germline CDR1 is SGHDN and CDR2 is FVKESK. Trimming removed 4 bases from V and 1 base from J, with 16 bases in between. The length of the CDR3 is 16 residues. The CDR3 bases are TGTGCCAGCAGCCGCCCGGACAGTTTGGCCCAAGAGACCCAGTACTTC. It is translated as CASSRPDSLAQETQYF.

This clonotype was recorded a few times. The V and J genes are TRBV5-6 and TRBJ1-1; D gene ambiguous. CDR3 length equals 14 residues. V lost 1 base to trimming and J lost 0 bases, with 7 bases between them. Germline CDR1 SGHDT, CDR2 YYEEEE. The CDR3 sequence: CASSLQVVNTEAFF. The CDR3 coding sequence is TGTGCCAGCAGCTTGCAGGTTGTGAACACTGAAGCTTTCTTT.

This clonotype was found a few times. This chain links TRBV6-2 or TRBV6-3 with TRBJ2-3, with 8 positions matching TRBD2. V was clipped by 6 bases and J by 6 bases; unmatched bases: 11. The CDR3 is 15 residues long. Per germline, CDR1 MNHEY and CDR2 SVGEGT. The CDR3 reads CASRPAGSGGDTQYF. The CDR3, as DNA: TGTGCCAGCAGACCCGCAGGGAGCGGGGGTGATACGCAGTATTTT.

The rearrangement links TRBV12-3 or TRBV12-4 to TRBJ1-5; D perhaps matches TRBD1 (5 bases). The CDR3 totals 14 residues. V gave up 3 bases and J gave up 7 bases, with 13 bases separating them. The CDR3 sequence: CASSFSGRGQPQHF. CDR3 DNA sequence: TGTGCCAGCAGTTTCTCGGGGCGCGGGCAGCCCCAGCATTTT.

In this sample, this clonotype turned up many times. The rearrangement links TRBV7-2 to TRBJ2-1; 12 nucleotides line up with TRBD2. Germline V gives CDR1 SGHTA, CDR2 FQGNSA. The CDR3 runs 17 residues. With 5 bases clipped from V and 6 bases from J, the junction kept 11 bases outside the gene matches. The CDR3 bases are TGTGCCAGCAGCATCTCTAGCGGGAGGGCCTTAGGCAATGAGCAGTTCTTC. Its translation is CASSISSGRALGNEQFF.

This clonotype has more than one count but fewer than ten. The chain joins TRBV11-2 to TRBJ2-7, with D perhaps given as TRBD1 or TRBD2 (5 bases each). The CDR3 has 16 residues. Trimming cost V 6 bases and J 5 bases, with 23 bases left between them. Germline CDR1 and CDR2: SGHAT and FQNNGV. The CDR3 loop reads CASRATGADPIHEQYF. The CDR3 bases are TGTGCCAGCAGGGCTACCGGGGCTGACCCAATCCACGAGCAGTACTTC.

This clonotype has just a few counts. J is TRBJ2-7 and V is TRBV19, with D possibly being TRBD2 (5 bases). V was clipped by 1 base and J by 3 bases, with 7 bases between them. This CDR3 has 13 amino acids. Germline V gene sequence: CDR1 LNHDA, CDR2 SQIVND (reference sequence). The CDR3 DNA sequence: TGTGCCAGTAGTATAGGAGACTACTACGAGCAGTACTTC. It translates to CASSIGDYYEQYF.